Each of the 10 T cell receptor beta chains below was sequenced from the same sample in a study of T cells in Graves' hyperthyroidism and ophthalmopathy. There were TCR beta CDR3 regions amplified from RNA transcripts. The HTBI primer set was used in a first-round RT-PCR of the TCR CDR3. TCRdb itself ran the multiplex PCR reads through MiXCR, one entry per CDR3 protein. Of approximately 570,000 distinct CDR3 sequences in the sample, approximately 20% were seen once. The source material was blood. These receptors were taken from a man aged 40-49 years with Graves' ophthalmopathy.

This clonotype came up a few times. V gene TRBV7-3 combines with J gene TRBJ1-4; D call uncertain. With 3 bases removed from V and 3 bases from J, the gap between germline ends came to 5 bases. Per the germline V gene, CDR1 is SGHTA and CDR2 is FQGTGA. The CDR3 runs to 13 residues. The CDR3 nucleotides are TGTGCCAGCAGCTTCTTACCTAATGAAAAACTGTTTTTT. It specifies CASSFLPNEKLFF.

This clonotype occurred many times. The chain combines TRBV3-1 with TRBJ1-5; D call uncertain. The CDR3 spans 13 residues. In germline, CDR1 is LGHDT, CDR2 YNNKEL (reference sequence). The ends were cut back, 4 bases at V and 6 bases at J, with 10 bases in the middle. In DNA form, the CDR3 reads TGTGCCAGCAGCCTCAAAGGGTCTCAGCCCCAGCATTTT. Amino acids: CASSLKGSQPQHF.

V and J are TRBV11-2 and TRBJ1-4; a weak D match, TRBD1 (5 bases). CDR1 and CDR2 (germline): SGHAT, FQNNGV. The CDR3 has 14 residues. The V end lost 1 base, the J end lost 6 bases, and 9 bases lay between the germline ends. CDR3 nucleotide sequence: TGTGCCAGCAGCTTAGGTGGGGGACATGAAAAACTGTTTTTT. It translates to CASSLGGGHEKLFF.

The sample holds many counts of this clonotype. The CDR3 region is CASSLTGTYVRETQYF. The CDR3 bases are TGCGCCAGCAGCCTCACCGGGACTTACGTTAGGGAGACCCAGTACTTC. This chain joins TRBV5-1 and TRBJ2-5; perhaps TRBD2 as D (6 bases). This CDR3 contains 16 residues. CDR1 is SGHRS and CDR2 is YFSETQ in the germline V gene. V lost 4 bases to trimming and J lost 5 bases, with 21 bases between them.

This clonotype was detected ten times or more. The genes are TRBV28 and TRBJ1-1; no clear D gene. The CDR3 loop spans 13 amino acids. V was clipped by 7 bases and J by 10 bases, with 19 bases between them. From germline, CDR1 is MDHEN and CDR2 SYDVKM. The CDR3 reads CASTSPHPNGAFF. The CDR3 DNA sequence: TGTGCCAGCACCTCACCCCATCCTAACGGAGCTTTCTTT. The full variable domain, in which reference TRBV28 and TRBJ1-1 provide the parts outside the CDR3, is DVKVTQSSRYLVKRTGEKVFLECVQDMDHENMFWYRQDPGLGLRLIYFSYDVKMKEKGDIPEGYSVSREKKERFSLILESASTNQTSMYLCASTSPHPNGAFFGQGTRLTVV.

The sample holds a few counts of this clonotype. CDR3 amino acids: CASSSLTGGRYGYTF. The CDR3 region has the DNA TGTGCCAGCAGTAGCCTGACAGGGGGTCGTTATGGCTACACCTTC. This sequence joins TRBV27 and TRBJ1-2; 9 bases align to TRBD1. Germline values: CDR1 MNHEY, CDR2 SMNVEV (reference sequence). V gave up 5 bases and J gave up 5 bases; unmatched junction bases: 9. The CDR3 consists of 15 residues.

This clonotype was counted a few times. The chain links TRBV18 to TRBJ2-3; TRBD2 matches 10 bases. V was pared by 8 bases and J by 3 bases, with 8 bases of the junction left unmatched. The CDR3 has 15 residues. The germline V gene has CDR1 KGHSH and CDR2 LQKENI. The CDR3 sequence is CASRSSGSQTDTQYF. The CDR3 DNA reads as TGTGCCAGCAGATCTAGCGGGAGTCAAACAGATACGCAGTATTTT.

The chain joins TRBV11-2 to TRBJ2-5; 8 nucleotides align to TRBD2. The CDR3 extends over 16 amino acids. V dropped 2 bases and J dropped 1; count of bases not matched to a gene: 6. CDR1 and CDR2 from the germline V gene are SGHAT and FQNNGV. CDR3 DNA sequence: TGTGCCAGCAGCTTAATCCGGCTAGCGGGCCAAGAGACCCAGTACTTC. Residues: CASSLIRLAGQETQYF.

This sequence joins TRBV7-9 and TRBJ2-1; D unclear. The CDR3 length is 17 residues. CDR1 is SEHNR, CDR2 FQNEAQ, per germline (reference sequence). The germline V and J ends were trimmed by 5 bases and 4 bases, with 21 bases remaining between them. The CDR3 is CASSPKERLESYNEQFF. The CDR3 DNA sequence: TGTGCCAGCAGCCCCAAGGAAAGGCTAGAGTCTTACAATGAGCAGTTCTTC. Supplemented by reference TRBV7-9 and TRBJ2-1, the full variable domain reads DTGVSQNPRHKITKRGQNVTFRCDPISEHNRLYWYRQTLGQGPEFLTYFQNEAQLEKSRLLSDRFSAERPKGSFSTLEIQRTEQGDSAMYLCASSPKERLESYNEQFFGPGTRLTVL.

This clonotype was seen a single time. The CDR3 bases are TGCAGTGCCGATAAACCCGGGACAGTGACATTAGCCAAAAACATTCAGTACTTC. Its translation is CSADKPGTVTLAKNIQYF. The chain employs TRBV20-1 and TRBJ2-4; 7 bases align to TRBD1. This CDR3 spans 18 amino acids. From germline, CDR1 is DFQATT and CDR2 SNEGSKA (reference sequence). Trimming took 6 bases from V and 0 from J; bases not matched to a gene: 17.